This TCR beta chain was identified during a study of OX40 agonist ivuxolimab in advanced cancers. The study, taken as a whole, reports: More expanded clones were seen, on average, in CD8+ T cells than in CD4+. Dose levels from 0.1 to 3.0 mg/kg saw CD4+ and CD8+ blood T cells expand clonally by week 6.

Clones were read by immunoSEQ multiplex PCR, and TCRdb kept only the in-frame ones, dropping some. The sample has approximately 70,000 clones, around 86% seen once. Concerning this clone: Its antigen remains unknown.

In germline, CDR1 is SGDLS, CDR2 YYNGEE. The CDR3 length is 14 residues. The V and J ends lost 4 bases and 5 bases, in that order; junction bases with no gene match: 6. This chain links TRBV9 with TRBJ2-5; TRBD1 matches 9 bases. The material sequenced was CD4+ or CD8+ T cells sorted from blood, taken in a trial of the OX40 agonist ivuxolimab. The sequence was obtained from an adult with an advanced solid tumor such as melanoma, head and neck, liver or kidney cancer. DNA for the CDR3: TGTGCCAGCAGCCCCGGACAGGGGTGGGAGACCCAGTACTTC. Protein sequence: CASSPGQGWETQYF. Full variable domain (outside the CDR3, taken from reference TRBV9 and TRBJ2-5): DSGVTQTPKHLITATGQRVTLRCSPRSGDLSVYWYQQSLDQGLQFLIQYYNGEERAKGNILERFSAQQFPDLHSELNLSSLELGDSALYFCASSPGQGWETQYFGPGTRLLVL.